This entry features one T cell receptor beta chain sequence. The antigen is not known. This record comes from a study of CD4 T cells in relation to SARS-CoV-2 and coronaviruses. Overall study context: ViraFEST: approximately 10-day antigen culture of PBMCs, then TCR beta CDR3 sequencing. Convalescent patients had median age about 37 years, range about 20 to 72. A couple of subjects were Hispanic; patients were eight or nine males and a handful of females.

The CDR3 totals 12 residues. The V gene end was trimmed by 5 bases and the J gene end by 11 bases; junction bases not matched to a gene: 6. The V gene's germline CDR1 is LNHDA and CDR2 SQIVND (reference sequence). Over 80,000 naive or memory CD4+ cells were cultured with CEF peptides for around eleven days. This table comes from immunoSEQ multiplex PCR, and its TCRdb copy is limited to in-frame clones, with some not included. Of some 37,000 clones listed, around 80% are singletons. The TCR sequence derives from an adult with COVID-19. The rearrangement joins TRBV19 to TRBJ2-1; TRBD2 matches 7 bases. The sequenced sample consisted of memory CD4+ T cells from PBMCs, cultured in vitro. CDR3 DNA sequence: TGTGCCAGTAGTGTCACGACTAGCAAGCAGTTCTTC. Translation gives CASSVTTSKQFF.